The TCR beta chain described here comes from a study of CD8 T cells in ankylosing spondylitis. Study observations and caveats: Reportedly, matched ankylosing spondylitis synovial fluid was significantly enriched for disease-linked clones. Peripheral blood held disease-linked clones only at relatively low frequency, and these were CD8+.

TCRdb called the 5' RACE reads again in MiXCR, with one record for every CDR3 protein. The sample lists 300,000 to 350,000 distinct CDR3 sequences, under 15% occurring once. The length of the CDR3 is 13 residues. V gave up 3 bases and J gave up 7 bases, with 10 bases separating them. To note about this clonotype: Its antigen is not known.

This rearrangement joins TRBV12-3 or TRBV12-4 to TRBJ1-5; D is uncertain. This receptor was taken from a male donor with ankylosing spondylitis or in good health (not recorded which). Sequencing was carried out using blood, either unsorted or a sorted T cell fraction (not recorded which). Here the CDR3 reads CASSLAQNQPQHF. The CDR3 region has the DNA TGTGCCAGCAGTTTGGCACAGAACCAGCCCCAGCATTTT.